This T cell receptor (beta chain) derives from a study of cytomegalovirus exposure and HLA in healthy donors. The PCR employed 60 Vbeta primers together with 13 Jbeta primers. The repertoire was sequenced with immunoSEQ multiplex PCR; TCRdb's copy has only in-frame clones and lacks some. The data show 90,000 to 140,000 clones, roughly two thirds seen once. All donors participated as healthy donors of bone marrow. Concerning this clone itself: Its matching antigen is unknown.

The study, taken as a whole, reports: Analyzed later, association rates of TCRs varied across HLA loci, with DRB1 most and HLA-C fewest. In an earlier analysis, most TCR beta V segments were productive about 90% or about 30% of the time.

Trimming removed 0 bases from V and 7 bases from J, with 13 bases in between. The germline V gene encodes CDR1 KGHSH and CDR2 LQKENI. The CDR3 totals 16 residues. Input material: PBMCs. This clonotype was sampled from a young man in good health and CMV-seronegative. This chain uses TRBV18 with TRBJ1-6; tentatively, D is TRBD1 (5 bases). This CDR3 reads CASSPPPGNPNSPLHF. The CDR3, as DNA: TGTGCCAGCTCACCACCGCCAGGGAATCCAAATTCACCCCTCCACTTT. Drawing the rest from reference TRBV18 and TRBJ1-6, the complete variable domain is NAGVMQNPRHLVRRRGQEARLRCSPMKGHSHVYWYRQLPEEGLKFMVYLQKENIIDESGMPKERFSAEFPKEGPSILRIQQVVRGDSAAYFCASSPPPGNPNSPLHFGNGTRLTVT.